This is a list of T cell receptor beta chains from one sample in a study of T cells after yellow fever vaccination. Using its own MiXCR run on the 5' RACE reads, TCRdb lists one record per CDR3 protein. The repertoire consists of more than 350,000 distinct CDR3 sequences, with 11% occurring once and the leading ten covering more than 15%. Sequenced here: PBMCs, sampled on the day of the first yellow fever vaccination. Source of these receptors: a man aged 18 to 30 who received the YFV17D yellow fever vaccine. Both conserved end residues are trimmed from each CDR3. Size tells how often a clone was seen (once, few, many) or the class of an expanded clone, and some rows leave it out.

TRBV19	13	few	TRBJ1-5	ASTELDRQNQPQH
TRBV30	11	few	TRBJ2-7	ACSRDRGYEQY
TRBV29-1	13	few	TRBJ2-1	SATTRGQAYNEQF
TRBV12-3/TRBV12-4	12	.	TRBJ2-4	ASSLNAGKNIQY
TRBV6-6	10	many	TRBJ1-2	ASTTGVYGYT
TRBV12-3/TRBV12-4	13	many	TRBJ2-1	ASSPGQGSYNEQF
TRBV10-3	11	few	TRBJ2-5	ASGRGPQETQY
TRBV12-3/TRBV12-4	12	.	TRBJ2-3	ASSSNSRGDTQY
TRBV20-1	12	.	TRBJ2-1	SAHRQATRNEQF
TRBV5-1	14	many	TRBJ2-3	ASSLAGTGVPDTQY
TRBV7-9	10	many	TRBJ1-2	ASSLGSYGYT
TRBV12-3/TRBV12-4	11	many	TRBJ2-1	ASHSGGYNEQF
TRBV4-3	17	.	TRBJ2-6	ASSQDLAAYFPGANVLT
TRBV5-1	13	many	TRBJ2-2	ASSQTITNTGELF
TRBV20-1	11	.	TRBJ1-2	SARDRAGYGYT
TRBV4-3	16	many	TRBJ2-1	ASSQDPRGTSSYNEQF
TRBV7-9	11	.	TRBJ2-7	ASSTGTAYEQY
TRBV5-1	10	many	TRBJ1-1	ASSPDRGEAF
TRBV5-1	13	.	TRBJ1-4	ASSLDVGTNEKLF
TRBV5-6	11	.	TRBJ2-7	ASSPEVTAKQY
TRBV6-5	14	.	TRBJ2-3	ASSYSNKPSTDTQY
TRBV4-1	13	.	TRBJ2-5	ASSQETVGRRIQY
TRBV6-1	14	.	TRBJ1-3	ASSQGQFLSGKTIY
TRBV9	11	once	TRBJ1-1	ASSVRGDTEAF